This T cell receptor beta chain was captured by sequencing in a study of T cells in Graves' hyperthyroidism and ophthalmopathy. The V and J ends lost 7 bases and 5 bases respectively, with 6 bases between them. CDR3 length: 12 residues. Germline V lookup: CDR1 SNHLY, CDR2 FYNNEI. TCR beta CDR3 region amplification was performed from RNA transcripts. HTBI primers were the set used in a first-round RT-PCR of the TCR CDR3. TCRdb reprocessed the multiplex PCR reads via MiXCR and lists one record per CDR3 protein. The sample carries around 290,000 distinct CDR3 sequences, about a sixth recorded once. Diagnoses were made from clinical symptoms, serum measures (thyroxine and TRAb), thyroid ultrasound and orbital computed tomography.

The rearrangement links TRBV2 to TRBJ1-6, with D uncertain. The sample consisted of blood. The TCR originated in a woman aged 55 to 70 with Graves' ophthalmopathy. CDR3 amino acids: CASILNNSPLHF. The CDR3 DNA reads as TGTGCCAGCATCCTCAATAATTCACCCCTCCACTTT.